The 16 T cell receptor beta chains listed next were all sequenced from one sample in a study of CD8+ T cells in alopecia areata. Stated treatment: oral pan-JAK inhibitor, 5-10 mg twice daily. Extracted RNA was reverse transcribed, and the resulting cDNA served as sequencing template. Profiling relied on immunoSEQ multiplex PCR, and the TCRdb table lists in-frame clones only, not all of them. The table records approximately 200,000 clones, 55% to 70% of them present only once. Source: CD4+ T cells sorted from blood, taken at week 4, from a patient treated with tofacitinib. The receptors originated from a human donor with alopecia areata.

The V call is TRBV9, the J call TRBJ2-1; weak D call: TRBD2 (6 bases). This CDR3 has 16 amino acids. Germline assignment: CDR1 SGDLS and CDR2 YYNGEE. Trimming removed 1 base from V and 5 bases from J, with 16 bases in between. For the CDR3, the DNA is TGTGCCAGCAGCGTAAAGACTAGAGGGCAGGACAATGAGCAGTTCTTC. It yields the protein CASSVKTRGQDNEQFF.

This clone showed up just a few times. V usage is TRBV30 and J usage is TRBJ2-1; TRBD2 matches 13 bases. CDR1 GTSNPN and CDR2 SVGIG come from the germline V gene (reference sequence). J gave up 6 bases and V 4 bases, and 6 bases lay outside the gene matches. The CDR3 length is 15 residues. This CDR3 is CAWTGLAGVTNEQFF. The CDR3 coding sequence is TGTGCCTGGACCGGACTAGCGGGGGTTACCAATGAGCAGTTCTTC.

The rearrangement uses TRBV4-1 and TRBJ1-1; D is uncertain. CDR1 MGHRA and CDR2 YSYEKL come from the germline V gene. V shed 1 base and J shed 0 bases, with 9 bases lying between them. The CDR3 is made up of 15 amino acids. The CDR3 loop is CASSQVLQLNTEAFF. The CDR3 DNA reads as TGCGCCAGCAGCCAAGTCCTGCAGCTGAACACTGAAGCTTTCTTT.

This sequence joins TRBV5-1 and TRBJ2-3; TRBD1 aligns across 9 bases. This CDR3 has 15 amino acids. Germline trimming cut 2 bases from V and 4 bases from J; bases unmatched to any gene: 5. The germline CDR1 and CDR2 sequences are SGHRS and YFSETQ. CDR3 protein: CASSFGQGSADTQYF. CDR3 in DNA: TGCGCCAGCAGCTTTGGACAGGGGAGCGCAGATACGCAGTATTTT.

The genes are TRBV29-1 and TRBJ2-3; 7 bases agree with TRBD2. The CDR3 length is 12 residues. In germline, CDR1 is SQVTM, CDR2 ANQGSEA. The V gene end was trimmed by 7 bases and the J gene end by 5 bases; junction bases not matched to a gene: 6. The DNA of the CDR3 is TGCAGCGGCGGACTAGTGGTAGATACGCAGTATTTT. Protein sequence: CSGGLVVDTQYF.

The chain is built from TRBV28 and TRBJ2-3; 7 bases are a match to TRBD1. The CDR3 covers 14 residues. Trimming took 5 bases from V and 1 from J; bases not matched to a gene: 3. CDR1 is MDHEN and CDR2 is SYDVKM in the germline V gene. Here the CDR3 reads CASSRDSRTDTQYF. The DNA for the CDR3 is TGTGCCAGCAGTCGGGACAGCCGCACAGATACGCAGTATTTT.

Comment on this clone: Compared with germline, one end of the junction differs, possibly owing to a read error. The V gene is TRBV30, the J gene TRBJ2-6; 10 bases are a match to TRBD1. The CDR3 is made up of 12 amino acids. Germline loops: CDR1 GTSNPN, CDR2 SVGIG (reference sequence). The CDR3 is CAWSVQRTGGSF. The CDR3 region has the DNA TGTGCCTGGAGTGTACAAAGGACAGGGGGTTCTTTC.

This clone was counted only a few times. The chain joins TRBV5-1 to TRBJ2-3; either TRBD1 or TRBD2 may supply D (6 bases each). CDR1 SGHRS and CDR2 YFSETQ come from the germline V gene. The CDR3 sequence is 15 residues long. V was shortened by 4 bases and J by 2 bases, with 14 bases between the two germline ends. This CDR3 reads CASSPQPGATDTQYF. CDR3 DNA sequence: TGCGCCAGCAGCCCTCAGCCGGGGGCCACAGATACGCAGTATTTT.

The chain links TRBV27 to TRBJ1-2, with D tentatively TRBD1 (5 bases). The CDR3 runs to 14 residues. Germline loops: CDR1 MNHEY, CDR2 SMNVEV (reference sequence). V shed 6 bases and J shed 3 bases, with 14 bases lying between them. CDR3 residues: CASRQTGFHYGYTF. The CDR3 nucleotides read TGTGCCAGCAGACAAACAGGCTTTCACTATGGCTACACCTTC.

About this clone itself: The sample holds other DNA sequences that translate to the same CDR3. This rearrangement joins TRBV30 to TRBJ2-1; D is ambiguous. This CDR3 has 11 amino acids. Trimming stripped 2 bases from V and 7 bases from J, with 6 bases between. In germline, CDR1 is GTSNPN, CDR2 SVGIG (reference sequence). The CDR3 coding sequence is TGTGCCTGGAGTCTGGGGAATGAGCAGTTCTTC. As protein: CAWSLGNEQFF.

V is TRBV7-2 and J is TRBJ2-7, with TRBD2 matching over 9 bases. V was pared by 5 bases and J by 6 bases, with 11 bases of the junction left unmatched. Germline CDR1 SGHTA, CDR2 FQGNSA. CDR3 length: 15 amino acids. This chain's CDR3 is CASSSQRGARGEQYF. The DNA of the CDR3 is TGTGCCAGCAGCAGCCAGCGGGGGGCCCGTGGCGAGCAGTACTTC.

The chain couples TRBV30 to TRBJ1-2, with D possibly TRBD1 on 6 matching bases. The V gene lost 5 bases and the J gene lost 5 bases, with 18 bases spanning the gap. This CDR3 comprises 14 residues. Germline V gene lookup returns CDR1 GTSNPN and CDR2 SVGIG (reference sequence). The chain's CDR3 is CAWDWGGLGYGYTF. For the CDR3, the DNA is TGTGCCTGGGATTGGGGGGGCTTGGGATATGGCTACACCTTC.

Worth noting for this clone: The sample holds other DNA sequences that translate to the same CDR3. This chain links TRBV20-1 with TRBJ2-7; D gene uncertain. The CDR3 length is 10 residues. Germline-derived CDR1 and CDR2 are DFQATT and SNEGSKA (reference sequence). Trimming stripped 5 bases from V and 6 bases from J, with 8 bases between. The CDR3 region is CSASQVEQYF. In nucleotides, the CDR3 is TGCAGTGCTTCTCAGGTCGAGCAGTACTTC.

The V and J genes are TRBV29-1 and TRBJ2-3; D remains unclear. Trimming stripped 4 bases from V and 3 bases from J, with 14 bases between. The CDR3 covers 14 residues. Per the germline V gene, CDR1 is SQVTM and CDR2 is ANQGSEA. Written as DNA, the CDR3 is TGCAGCGTTGGTCCTGCAACTCCAACAGATACGCAGTATTTT. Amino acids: CSVGPATPTDTQYF.

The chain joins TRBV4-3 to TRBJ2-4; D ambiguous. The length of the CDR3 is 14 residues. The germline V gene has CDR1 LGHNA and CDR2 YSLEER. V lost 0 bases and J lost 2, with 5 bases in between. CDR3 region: CASSQEATKNIQYF. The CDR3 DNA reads TGCGCCAGCAGCCAAGAGGCAACCAAAAACATTCAGTACTTC.

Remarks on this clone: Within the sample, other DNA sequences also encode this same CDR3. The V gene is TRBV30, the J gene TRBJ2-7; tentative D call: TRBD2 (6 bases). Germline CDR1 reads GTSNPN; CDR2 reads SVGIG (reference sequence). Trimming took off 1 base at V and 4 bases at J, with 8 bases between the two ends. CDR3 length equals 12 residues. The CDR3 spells CAWSGGRYEQYF. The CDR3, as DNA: TGTGCCTGGAGTGGGGGGAGGTACGAGCAGTACTTC. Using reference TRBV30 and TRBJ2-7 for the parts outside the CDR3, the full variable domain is SQTIHQWPATLVQPVGSPLSLECTVEGTSNPNLYWYRQAAGRGLQLLFYSVGIGQISSEVPQNLSASRPQDRQFILSSKKLLLSDSGFYLCAWSGGRYEQYFGPGTRLTVT.